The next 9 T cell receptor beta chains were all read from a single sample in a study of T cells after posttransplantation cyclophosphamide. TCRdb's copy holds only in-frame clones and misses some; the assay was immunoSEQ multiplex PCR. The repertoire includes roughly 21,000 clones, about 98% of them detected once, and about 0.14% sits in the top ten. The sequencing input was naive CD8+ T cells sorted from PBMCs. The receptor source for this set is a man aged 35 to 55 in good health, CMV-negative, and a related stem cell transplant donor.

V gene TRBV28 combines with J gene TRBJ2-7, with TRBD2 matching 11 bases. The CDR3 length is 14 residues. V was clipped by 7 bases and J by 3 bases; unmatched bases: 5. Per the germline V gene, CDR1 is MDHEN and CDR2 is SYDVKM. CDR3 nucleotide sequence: TGTGCCAGCAACCAACTAGCGGGAGTCTACGAGCAGTACTTC. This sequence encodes CASNQLAGVYEQYF.

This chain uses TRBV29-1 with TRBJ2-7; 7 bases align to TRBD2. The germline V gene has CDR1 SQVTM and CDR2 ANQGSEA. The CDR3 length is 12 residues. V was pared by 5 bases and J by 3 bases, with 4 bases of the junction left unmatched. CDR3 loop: CSVSGMGYEQYF. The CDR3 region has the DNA TGCAGCGTTAGCGGGATGGGCTACGAGCAGTACTTC.

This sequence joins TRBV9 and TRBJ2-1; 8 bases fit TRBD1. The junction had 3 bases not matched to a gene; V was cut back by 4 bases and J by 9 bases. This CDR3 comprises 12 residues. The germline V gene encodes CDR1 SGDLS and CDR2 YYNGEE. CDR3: CASSTGGSEQFF. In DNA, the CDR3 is TGTGCCAGCAGCACAGGGGGTTCTGAGCAGTTCTTC.

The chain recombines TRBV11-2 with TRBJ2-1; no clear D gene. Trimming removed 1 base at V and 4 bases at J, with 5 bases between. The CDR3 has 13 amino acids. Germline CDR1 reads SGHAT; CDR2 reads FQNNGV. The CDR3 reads CASSLGGYNEQFF. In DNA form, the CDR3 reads TGTGCCAGCAGCTTAGGCGGTTACAATGAGCAGTTCTTC.

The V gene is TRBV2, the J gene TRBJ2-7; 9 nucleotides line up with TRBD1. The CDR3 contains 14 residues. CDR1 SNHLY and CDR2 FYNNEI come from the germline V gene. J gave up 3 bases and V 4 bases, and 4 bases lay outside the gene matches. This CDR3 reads CASSGQGDNYEQYF. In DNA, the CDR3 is TGTGCCAGCAGTGGACAGGGGGATAACTACGAGCAGTACTTC.

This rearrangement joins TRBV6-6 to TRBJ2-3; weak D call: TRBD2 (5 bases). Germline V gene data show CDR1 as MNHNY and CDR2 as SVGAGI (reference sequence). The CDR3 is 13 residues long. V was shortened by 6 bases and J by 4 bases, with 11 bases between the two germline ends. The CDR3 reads CASSRDRADTQYF. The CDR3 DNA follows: TGTGCCAGCAGCCGGGATCGTGCAGATACGCAGTATTTT.

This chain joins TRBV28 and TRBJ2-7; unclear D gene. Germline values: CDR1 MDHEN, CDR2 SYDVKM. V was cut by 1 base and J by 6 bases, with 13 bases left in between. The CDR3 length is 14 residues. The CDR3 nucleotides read TGTGCCAGCAGTTTATCGAGCAGTTGGGCCGAGCAGTACTTC. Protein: CASSLSSSWAEQYF.

The CDR3 loop is CASSARGGPKYSNQPQHF. CDR3 sequence (DNA): TGTGCCAGCAGTGCCCGTGGGGGCCCGAAGTATAGCAATCAGCCCCAGCATTTT. The rearrangement links TRBV27 to TRBJ1-5; D is possibly TRBD1 (6 bases). Germline V gives CDR1 MNHEY, CDR2 SMNVEV (reference sequence). V was pared by 5 bases and J by 0 bases, with 20 bases between. The CDR3 is made up of 18 amino acids.

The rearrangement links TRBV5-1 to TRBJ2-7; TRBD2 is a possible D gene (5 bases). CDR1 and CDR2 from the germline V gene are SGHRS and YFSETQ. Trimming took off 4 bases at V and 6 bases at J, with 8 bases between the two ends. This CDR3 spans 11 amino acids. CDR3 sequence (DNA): TGCGCCAGCAGCAAGGGAGTCGAGCAGTACTTC. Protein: CASSKGVEQYF. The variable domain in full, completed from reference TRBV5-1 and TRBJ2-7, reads KAGVTQTPRYLIKTRGQQVTLSCSPISGHRSVSWYQQTPGQGLQFLFEYFSETQRNKGNFPGRFSGRQFSNSRSEMNVSTLELGDSALYLCASSKGVEQYFGPGTRLTVT.